These 13 T cell receptor beta chains were sequenced from one sample in a study of blood T cell repertoires in COVID-19 (dated by TCRdb to 2020 to 2021). Libraries were constructed by the immunoSEQ multiplex PCR assay. In TCRdb, the immuneACCESS table is reduced to in-frame sequences with V and J assigned. These tables do not hold every clone; where another copy was compared, an unresolved V gene accounts for under half, and the others remain unexplained. Across this sample there are a few hundred thousand clones, with less than 90% seen only once. The ten most abundant clones make up approximately 3% of the sample. Material: PBMCs or T cells enriched from blood (not recorded which). The receptors here all came from a woman aged 30 to 39 who had recovered from COVID-19.

V gene TRBV6-2 or TRBV6-3 combines with J gene TRBJ2-7; perhaps TRBD2 as D (5 bases). Per the germline V gene, CDR1 is MNHEY and CDR2 is SVGEGT. The CDR3 runs 16 residues. V gave up 0 bases and J gave up 2 bases, with 14 bases separating them. The CDR3 DNA is TGTGCCAGCAGTTACTCGACGGGGTCCACTCCCTACGAGCAGTACTTC. It yields the protein CASSYSTGSTPYEQYF.

The rearrangement links TRBV9 to TRBJ2-5; D may be TRBD1 (6 bases). The CDR3 length is 14 residues. The V end lost 2 bases, the J end lost 3 bases, and 11 bases lay between the germline ends. The germline V gene encodes CDR1 SGDLS and CDR2 YYNGEE. The CDR3 sequence is CASSVRTGKETQYF. The CDR3 nucleotides are TGTGCCAGCAGCGTCAGAACAGGGAAAGAGACCCAGTACTTC.

This sequence joins TRBV12-3 or TRBV12-4 and TRBJ1-2; D may be TRBD1 (5 bases). Trimming pared 7 bases from V and 6 bases from J, leaving 15 bases between. CDR3 size: 13 residues. Written as DNA, the CDR3 is TGTGCCAGCACCCCGTGGAGGGACCATGGCTACACCTTC. It yields the protein CASTPWRDHGYTF.

The chain couples TRBV13 to TRBJ2-3; D might be TRBD2 (6 bases). The V end lost 3 bases, the J end lost 4 bases, and 23 bases lay between the germline ends. Germline assignment: CDR1 PRHDT and CDR2 FYEKMQ (reference sequence). This CDR3 region has 18 residues. The CDR3 DNA is TGTGCCAGCAGCTTCCCACGGGCGGGATCCGCCTTGGCAGATACGCAGTATTTT. This gives the protein CASSFPRAGSALADTQYF.

CDR3 protein: CASSPTPYVSWSGTSRVEEQYF. The CDR3 bases are TGTGCCAGCAGCCCTACCCCGTATGTCTCCTGGTCCGGGACTAGCCGAGTAGAAGAGCAGTACTTC. The rearrangement joins TRBV7-6 to TRBJ2-7, with 9 nucleotides matching TRBD2. V lost 5 bases and J lost 7; bases outside the gene matches: 33. The CDR3 sequence is 22 residues long. Germline assignment: CDR1 SGHVS and CDR2 FNYEAQ.

CDR3 coding DNA: TGTGCCAGCATAACAGGGGGCAGCACAGATACGCAGTATTTT. Translation: CASITGGSTDTQYF. The rearrangement joins TRBV28 to TRBJ2-3; 9 nucleotides align to TRBD1. The V and J ends lost 7 bases and 0 bases, in that order; junction bases with no gene match: 2. CDR3 length: 14 amino acids. The V gene's germline CDR1 is MDHEN and CDR2 SYDVKM.

This chain uses TRBV19 with TRBJ1-1; no definite D call. The CDR3 has 13 residues. CDR1 is LNHDA and CDR2 is SQIVND in the germline V gene (reference sequence). V lost 4 bases and J lost 1, with 7 bases in between. The CDR3 DNA follows: TGTGCCAGTAGTAGCAGACAGAACACTGAAGCTTTCTTT. Translating it yields CASSSRQNTEAFF.

This chain connects TRBV4-1 to TRBJ2-7; TRBD2 matches at 11 bases. Germline CDR1 MGHRA, CDR2 YSYEKL. This CDR3 has 17 residues. The V segment lost 0 bases and the J segment 5 bases; nucleotides outside the gene matches: 9. The DNA of the CDR3 is TGCGCCAGCAGCCAAGAGGTTAGACTAGCGGGACTTCACGAGCAGTACTTC. It codes for CASSQEVRLAGLHEQYF.

The V and J genes are TRBV3-1 (or the pseudogene TRBV3-2) and TRBJ2-7, with D tentatively TRBD2 (6 bases). Trimming cost V 1 base and J 3 bases, with 19 bases left between them. The germline V gene encodes CDR1 LGHDT and CDR2 YNNKEL (reference sequence). The CDR3 extends over 17 amino acids. The CDR3 spells CASSQARGKAFYYEQYF. In nucleotides, the CDR3 is TGTGCCAGCAGCCAAGCCCGCGGGAAGGCTTTTTACTACGAGCAGTACTTC.

This chain uses TRBV13 with TRBJ2-2; D may be TRBD2 (6 bases). This CDR3 has 14 residues. V lost 9 bases and J 9 bases, leaving 20 bases between the germline ends. The V gene's germline CDR1 is PRHDT and CDR2 FYEKMQ (reference sequence). CDR3 in amino acids: CASSGGLEERELFF. The CDR3 DNA reads as TGTGCCAGTAGCGGAGGGCTCGAGGAGAGGGAGCTGTTTTTT.

This chain links TRBV11-3 with TRBJ2-2, with D hard to call. Germline CDR1 SGHNT, CDR2 YENEEA. Trimming shortened V by 2 bases and J by 6 bases, and 7 bases separated the two germline ends. This CDR3 region has 13 residues. CDR3 sequence: CASSLTLSGELFF. DNA for the CDR3: TGTGCCAGCAGCTTAACTTTATCCGGGGAGCTGTTTTTT.

Written as DNA, the CDR3 is TGTGCCAGCAGCCCTCACCGGGACAGCAATTACGAGCAGTACTTC. Amino acid sequence: CASSPHRDSNYEQYF. This chain uses TRBV28 with TRBJ2-7, with 7 bases aligning to TRBD1. V was clipped by 6 bases and J by 4 bases; unmatched bases: 12. Germline V gene data show CDR1 as MDHEN and CDR2 as SYDVKM. The CDR3 consists of 15 residues. The variable domain in full, completed from reference TRBV28 and TRBJ2-7, reads DVKVTQSSRYLVKRTGEKVFLECVQDMDHENMFWYRQDPGLGLRLIYFSYDVKMKEKGDIPEGYSVSREKKERFSLILESASTNQTSMYLCASSPHRDSNYEQYFGPGTRLTVT.

The chain uses TRBV19 and TRBJ1-3; TRBD1 might be the D (5 bases). Germline-derived CDR1 and CDR2 are LNHDA and SQIVND (reference sequence). This CDR3 has 15 residues. Trimming took off 6 bases at V and 0 bases at J, with 12 bases between the two ends. The CDR3 bases are TGTGCCAGTAGAAAAGGGGTTCTCTCTGGAAACACCATATATTTT. Translating gives CASRKGVLSGNTIYF.